Detailed here is one T cell receptor beta chain. Its antigen is not identified. The entry originates in a study of cytomegalovirus exposure and HLA in healthy donors. Background on the study: Roughly 180 million T cells yielded approximately 100 million unique TCR beta sequences, as an earlier analysis found. Study-level findings and limits: Follow-up analysis later connected one missense variant in DCLRE1C with trimming of TCR beta V- and J-genes. Across HLA loci, a later analysis found differing TCR association rates, with DRB1 most and HLA-C fewest. Specificity of a few CMV-associated chains for CMV antigens was verified in vitro.

J gave up 1 base and V 8 bases, and 7 bases lay outside the gene matches. Germline CDR1 SNHLY, CDR2 FYNNEI. The CDR3 contains 14 residues. It was with 60 Vbeta and 13 Jbeta primers that the PCR ran. This table comes from immunoSEQ multiplex PCR, and its TCRdb copy is limited to in-frame clones, with some not included. The table has roughly 200,000 clones, approximately 79% seen once. Sequenced material: PBMCs. The chain links TRBV2 to TRBJ1-2; 7 bases match TRBD1. The source is a woman between 40 and 55 years old in good health and CMV-seronegative. CDR3: CASQTGTDNYGYTF. CDR3 DNA sequence: TGTGCCAGCCAGACCGGGACAGATAACTATGGCTACACCTTC.